The present entry profiles one T cell receptor beta chain with its context. This clone was seen a few times. This receptor's antigen is unknown. Within one base of it there is no much larger clone, and no base qualities were kept. Collaborating institutions collected whole blood in K2EDTA tubes following their own protocols. Collaborator samples were shipped for TCRbeta analysis as frozen whole blood, isolated PBMCs, or DNA extracted from either sample type. CDR1 and CDR2 are drawn from the germline V gene: KGHSH, LQKENI. V is clipped by 3 bases and J by 1 base, and the sequence between their germline boundaries is 6 bases long. The CDR3, cysteine through phenylalanine, is 14 amino acids long. The CDR3 DNA has 42 bases and is translated from base 1. This sample is part of a study of blood T cell repertoires in COVID-19 (dated by TCRdb to between 2020 and 2021). With regard to the full study: The collaborator samples originated in the United States, Italy and Spain and spanned the acute and convalescent phases of COVID-19. Samples were obtained from the ongoing ImmuneRACE study (first 160 participants) and from some 1,300 subjects provided by 6 global collaborators. Where available, HLA class I and class II types were taken from metadata supplied by the sample provider and were not determined by assay-based typing. The repertoires were released in a freely available public database intended as a resource for research on the immune response to SARS-CoV-2. The dataset comprised deeply sampled blood TCRbeta repertoires from subjects exposed to, actively infected with, or recovered from COVID-19. Sample metadata almost always included a de-identified subject ID, COVID-19 status, age in years and sex. The material from the prospective study consisted of cDNA or gDNA derived from T cells, B-cell-depleted T cells, or PBMCs. Study-wide conclusions, independent of this receptor: The amount of clinical and demographic metadata varied by source and participant and was provided uncurated.

TCRbeta CDR3 regions were amplified from genomic DNA using the immunoSEQ Assay, a bias-controlled multiplex PCR. As for the original processing: The number of nucleated cells in each sample was estimated by amplification of reference gene primers within the assay. Sequence reads were collapsed and filtered to measure the absolute abundance of every unique TCRbeta CDR3 rearrangement. For each sample, productive Simpson clonality was calculated as the square root of Simpson's diversity index across productive rearrangements. TCRdb limited this immuneACCESS table to in-frame rearrangements with V and J called. A share of clones is missing; checked studies link under half to unresolved V genes, and the rest is unexplained. V and J calls and clone size follow that table, whereas D and trimming were derived from the DNA. This sample gives tens of thousands of clones in total; over 70% of them show up just once. The ten largest account for over 5.5% of the sample.

The rearrangement joined TRBV18 to TRBJ2-2, with the D gene not clear enough to name. The sample comprised peripheral blood. The TCR comes from a man aged 45 to 65 with active or convalescent COVID-19. CDR3 region: CASSPNKNTGELFF. Read as DNA, the sequence is TGTGCCAGCTCACCGAACAAGAACACCGGGGAGCTGTTTTTT.